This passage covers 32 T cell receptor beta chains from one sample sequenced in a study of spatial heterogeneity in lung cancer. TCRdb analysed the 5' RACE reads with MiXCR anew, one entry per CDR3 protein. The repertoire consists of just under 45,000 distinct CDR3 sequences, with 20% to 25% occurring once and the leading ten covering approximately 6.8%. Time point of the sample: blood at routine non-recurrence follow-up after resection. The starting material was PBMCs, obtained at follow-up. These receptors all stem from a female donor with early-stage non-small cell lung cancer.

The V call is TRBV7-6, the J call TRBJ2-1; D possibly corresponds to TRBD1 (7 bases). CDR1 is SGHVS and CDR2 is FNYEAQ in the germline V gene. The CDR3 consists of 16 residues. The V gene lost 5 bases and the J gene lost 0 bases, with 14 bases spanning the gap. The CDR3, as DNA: TGTGCCAGCAGCCATCCCAGGGGGGACTCCTACAATGAGCAGTTCTTC. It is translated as CASSHPRGDSYNEQFF.

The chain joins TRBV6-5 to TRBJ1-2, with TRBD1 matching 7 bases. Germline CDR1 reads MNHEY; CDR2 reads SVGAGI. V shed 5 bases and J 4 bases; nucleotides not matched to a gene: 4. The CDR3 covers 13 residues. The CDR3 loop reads CASSKGQFYGYTF. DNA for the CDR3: TGTGCCAGCAGTAAGGGACAGTTCTATGGCTACACCTTC.

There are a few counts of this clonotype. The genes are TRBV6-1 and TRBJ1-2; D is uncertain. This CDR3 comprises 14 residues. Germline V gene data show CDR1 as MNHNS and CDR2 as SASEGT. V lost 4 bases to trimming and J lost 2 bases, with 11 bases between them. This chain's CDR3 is CASSGLGVNYGYTF. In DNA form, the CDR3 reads TGTGCCAGCAGTGGGCTCGGGGTCAACTATGGCTACACCTTC.

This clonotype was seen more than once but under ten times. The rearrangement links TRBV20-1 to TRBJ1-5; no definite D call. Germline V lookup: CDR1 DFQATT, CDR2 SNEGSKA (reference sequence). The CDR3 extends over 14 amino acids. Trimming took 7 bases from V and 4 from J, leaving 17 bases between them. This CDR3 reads CSGVPGNLNQPQHF. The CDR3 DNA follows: TGCAGTGGAGTACCGGGAAACTTGAATCAGCCCCAGCATTTT.

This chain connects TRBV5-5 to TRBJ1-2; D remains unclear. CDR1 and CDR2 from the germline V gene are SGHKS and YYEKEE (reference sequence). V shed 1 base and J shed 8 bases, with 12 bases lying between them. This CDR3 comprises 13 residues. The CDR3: CASSLLRLQGYTF. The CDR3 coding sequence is TGTGCCAGCAGCTTGCTACGGCTGCAGGGCTACACCTTC.

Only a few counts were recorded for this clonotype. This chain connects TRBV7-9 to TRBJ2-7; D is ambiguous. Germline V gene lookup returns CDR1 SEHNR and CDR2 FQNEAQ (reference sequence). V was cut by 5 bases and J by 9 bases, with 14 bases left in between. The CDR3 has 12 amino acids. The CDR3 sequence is CASSLPRQVQYF. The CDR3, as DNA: TGTGCCAGCAGCCTACCCAGGCAGGTGCAGTACTTC.

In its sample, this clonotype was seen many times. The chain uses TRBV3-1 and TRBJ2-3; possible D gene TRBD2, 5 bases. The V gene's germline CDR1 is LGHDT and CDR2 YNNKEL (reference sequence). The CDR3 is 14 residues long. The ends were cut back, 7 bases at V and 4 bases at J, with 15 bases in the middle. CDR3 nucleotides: TGTGCCAGCACCCCCCGCGGGCGGCCAGATACGCAGTATTTT. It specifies CASTPRGRPDTQYF.

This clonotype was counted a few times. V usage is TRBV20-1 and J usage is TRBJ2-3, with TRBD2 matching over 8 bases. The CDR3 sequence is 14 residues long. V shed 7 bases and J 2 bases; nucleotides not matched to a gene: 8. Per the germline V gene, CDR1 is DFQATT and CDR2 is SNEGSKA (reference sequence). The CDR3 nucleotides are TGCAGTGGCAGCGCGGGGGGTAACACAGATACGCAGTATTTT. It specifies CSGSAGGNTDTQYF.

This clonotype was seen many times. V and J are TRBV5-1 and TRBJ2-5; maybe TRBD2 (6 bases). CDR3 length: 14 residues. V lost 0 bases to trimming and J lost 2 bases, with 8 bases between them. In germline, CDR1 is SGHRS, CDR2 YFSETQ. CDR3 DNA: TGCGCCAGCAGCTTGGCGACTAGGCAAGAGACCCAGTACTTC. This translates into CASSLATRQETQYF. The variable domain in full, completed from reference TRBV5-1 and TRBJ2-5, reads KAGVTQTPRYLIKTRGQQVTLSCSPISGHRSVSWYQQTPGQGLQFLFEYFSETQRNKGNFPGRFSGRQFSNSRSEMNVSTLELGDSALYLCASSLATRQETQYFGPGTRLLVL.

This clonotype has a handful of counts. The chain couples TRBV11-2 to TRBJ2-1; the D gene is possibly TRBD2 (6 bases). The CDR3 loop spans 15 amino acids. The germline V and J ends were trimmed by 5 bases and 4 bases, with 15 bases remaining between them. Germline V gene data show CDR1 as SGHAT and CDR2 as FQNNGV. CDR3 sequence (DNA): TGTGCCAGCAGCATCGAACGGGACTTTTACAATGAGCAGTTCTTC. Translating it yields CASSIERDFYNEQFF.

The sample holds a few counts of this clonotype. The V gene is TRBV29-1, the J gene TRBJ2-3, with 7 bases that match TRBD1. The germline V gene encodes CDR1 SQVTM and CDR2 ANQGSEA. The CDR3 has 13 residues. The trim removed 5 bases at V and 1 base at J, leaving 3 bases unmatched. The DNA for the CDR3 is TGCAGCGTTTGGGACAGAGGCACAGATACGCAGTATTTT. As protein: CSVWDRGTDTQYF.

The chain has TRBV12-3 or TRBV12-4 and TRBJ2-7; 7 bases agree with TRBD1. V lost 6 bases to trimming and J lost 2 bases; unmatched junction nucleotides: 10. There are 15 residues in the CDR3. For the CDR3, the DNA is TGTGCCAGCAGCCCCCGAGACAGGGTTGCCTACGAGCAGTACTTC. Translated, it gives CASSPRDRVAYEQYF.

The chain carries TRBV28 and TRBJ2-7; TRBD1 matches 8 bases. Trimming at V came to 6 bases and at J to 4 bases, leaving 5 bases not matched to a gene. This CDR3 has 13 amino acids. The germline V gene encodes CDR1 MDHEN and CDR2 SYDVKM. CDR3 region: CASSRGQGYEQYF. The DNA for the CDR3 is TGTGCCAGCAGCAGAGGACAGGGATACGAGCAGTACTTC. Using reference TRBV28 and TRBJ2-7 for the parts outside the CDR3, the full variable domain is DVKVTQSSRYLVKRTGEKVFLECVQDMDHENMFWYRQDPGLGLRLIYFSYDVKMKEKGDIPEGYSVSREKKERFSLILESASTNQTSMYLCASSRGQGYEQYFGPGTRLTVT.

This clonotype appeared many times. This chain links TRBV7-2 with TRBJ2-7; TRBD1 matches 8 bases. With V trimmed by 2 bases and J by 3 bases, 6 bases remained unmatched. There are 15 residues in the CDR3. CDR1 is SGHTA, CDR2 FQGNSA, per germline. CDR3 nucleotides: TGTGCCAGCAGCTTAAGGCAGGGGGCAGACTACGAGCAGTACTTC. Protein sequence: CASSLRQGADYEQYF.

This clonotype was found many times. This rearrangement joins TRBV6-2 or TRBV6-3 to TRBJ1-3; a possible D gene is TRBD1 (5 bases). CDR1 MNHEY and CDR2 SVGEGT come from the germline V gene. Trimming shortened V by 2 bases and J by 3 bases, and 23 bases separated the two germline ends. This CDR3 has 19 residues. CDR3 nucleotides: TGTGCCAGCAGTTACGGTGCGGCGGTTGTAGGGGATGTTGGAAACACCATATATTTT. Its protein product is CASSYGAAVVGDVGNTIYF.

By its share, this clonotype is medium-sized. The CDR3 spells CASSWNTGELFF. The CDR3 DNA reads as TGTGCCAGCAGCTGGAACACCGGGGAGCTGTTTTTT. This chain connects TRBV7-3 to TRBJ2-2; D ambiguous. Trimming pared 4 bases from V and 1 base from J, leaving 1 base between. The CDR3 consists of 12 residues. In germline, CDR1 is SGHTA, CDR2 FQGTGA. Using reference TRBV7-3 and TRBJ2-2 for the parts outside the CDR3, the full variable domain is GAGVSQTPSNKVTEKGKYVELRCDPISGHTALYWYRQSLGQGPEFLIYFQGTGAADDSGLPNDRFFAVRPEGSVSTLKIQRTERGDSAVYLCASSWNTGELFFGEGSRLTVL.

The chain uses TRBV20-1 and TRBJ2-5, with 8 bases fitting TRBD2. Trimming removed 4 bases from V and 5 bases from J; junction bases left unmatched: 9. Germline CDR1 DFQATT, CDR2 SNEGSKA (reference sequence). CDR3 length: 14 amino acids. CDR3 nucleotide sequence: TGCAGTGCTATGTTTAGCGGGACGACCGAGACCCAGTACTTC. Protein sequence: CSAMFSGTTETQYF.

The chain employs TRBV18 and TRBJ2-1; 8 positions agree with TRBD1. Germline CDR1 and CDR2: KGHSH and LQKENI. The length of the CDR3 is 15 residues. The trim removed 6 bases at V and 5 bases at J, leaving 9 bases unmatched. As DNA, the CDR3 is TGTGCCAGCTCGCTAGGGACAGGTAGCAACAATGAGCAGTTCTTC. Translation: CASSLGTGSNNEQFF.

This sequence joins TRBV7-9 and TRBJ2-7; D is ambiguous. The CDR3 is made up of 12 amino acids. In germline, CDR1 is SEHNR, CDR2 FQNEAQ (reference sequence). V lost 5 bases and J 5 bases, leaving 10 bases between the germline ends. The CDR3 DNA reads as TGTGCCAGCAGCCACACCACGAACGAGCAGTACTTC. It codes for CASSHTTNEQYF.

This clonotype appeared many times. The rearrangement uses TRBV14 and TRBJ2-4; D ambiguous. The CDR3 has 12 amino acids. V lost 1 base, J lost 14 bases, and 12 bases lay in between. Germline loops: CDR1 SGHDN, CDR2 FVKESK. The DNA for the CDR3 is TGTGCCAGCAGCCAAGGAGACCAAAGGAAGTACTTC. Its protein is CASSQGDQRKYF.

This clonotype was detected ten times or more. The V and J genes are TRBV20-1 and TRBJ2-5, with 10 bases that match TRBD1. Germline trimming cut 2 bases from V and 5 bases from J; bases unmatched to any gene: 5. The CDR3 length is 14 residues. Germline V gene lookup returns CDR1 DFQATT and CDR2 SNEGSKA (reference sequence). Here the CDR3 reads CSARRQGAGETQYF. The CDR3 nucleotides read TGCAGTGCTAGAAGACAGGGGGCGGGGGAGACCCAGTACTTC.

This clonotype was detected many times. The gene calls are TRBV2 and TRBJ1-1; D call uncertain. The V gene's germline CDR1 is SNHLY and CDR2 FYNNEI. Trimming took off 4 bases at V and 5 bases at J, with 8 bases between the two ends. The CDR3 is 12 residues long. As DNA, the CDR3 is TGTGCCAGCAGTGGCCCGGGGACTGAAGCTTTCTTT. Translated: CASSGPGTEAFF. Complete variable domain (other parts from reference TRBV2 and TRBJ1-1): EPEVTQTPSHQVTQMGQEVILRCVPISNHLYFYWYRQILGQKVEFLVSFYNNEISEKSEIFDDQFSVERPDGSNFTLKIRSTKLEDSAMYFCASSGPGTEAFFGQGTRLTVV.

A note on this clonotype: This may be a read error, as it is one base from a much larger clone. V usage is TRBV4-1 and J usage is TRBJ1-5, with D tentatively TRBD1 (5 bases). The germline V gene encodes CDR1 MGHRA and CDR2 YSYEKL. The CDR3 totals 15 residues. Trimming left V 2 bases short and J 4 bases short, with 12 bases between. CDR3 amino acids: CASSQIRARNQPQHF. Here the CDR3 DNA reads TGCGCCAGCAGCCAAATCAGGGCACGGAATCAGCCCCAGCATTTT.

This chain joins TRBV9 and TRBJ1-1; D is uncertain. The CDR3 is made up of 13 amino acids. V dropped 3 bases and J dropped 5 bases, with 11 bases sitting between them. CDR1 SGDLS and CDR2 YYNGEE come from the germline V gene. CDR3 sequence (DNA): TGTGCCAGCAGCGATCTTCAGTCTACTGAAGCTTTCTTT. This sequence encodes CASSDLQSTEAFF.

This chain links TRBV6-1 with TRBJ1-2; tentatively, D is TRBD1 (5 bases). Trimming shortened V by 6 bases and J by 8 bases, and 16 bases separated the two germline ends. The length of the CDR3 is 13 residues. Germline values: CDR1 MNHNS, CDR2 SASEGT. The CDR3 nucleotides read TGTGCCAGCAGGGCCGGGGCCGAAGGGGGCTACACCTTC. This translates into CASRAGAEGGYTF.

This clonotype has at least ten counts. The CDR3 DNA reads TGTGCCAGCAGCTTAGAAGGCTCCCGCGAGAATGAGCAGTTCTTC. Residues: CASSLEGSRENEQFF. The chain links TRBV11-2 to TRBJ2-1; no clear D gene. Germline V gene sequence: CDR1 SGHAT, CDR2 FQNNGV. This CDR3 has 15 residues. V was cut by 0 bases and J by 7 bases, with 13 bases left in between.

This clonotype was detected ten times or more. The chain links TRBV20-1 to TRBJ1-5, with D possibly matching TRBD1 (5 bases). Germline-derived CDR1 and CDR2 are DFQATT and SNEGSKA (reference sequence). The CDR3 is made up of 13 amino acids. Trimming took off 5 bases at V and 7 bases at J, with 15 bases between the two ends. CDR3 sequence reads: CSASRGAEQPQHF. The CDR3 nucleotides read TGCAGTGCTTCTAGGGGCGCCGAGCAGCCCCAGCATTTT.

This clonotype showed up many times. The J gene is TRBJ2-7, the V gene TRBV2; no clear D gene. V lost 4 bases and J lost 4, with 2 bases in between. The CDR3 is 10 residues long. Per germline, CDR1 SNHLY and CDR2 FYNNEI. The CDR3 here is CASSAYEQYV. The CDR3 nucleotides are TGTGCCAGCAGTGCTTACGAGCAGTACGTC.

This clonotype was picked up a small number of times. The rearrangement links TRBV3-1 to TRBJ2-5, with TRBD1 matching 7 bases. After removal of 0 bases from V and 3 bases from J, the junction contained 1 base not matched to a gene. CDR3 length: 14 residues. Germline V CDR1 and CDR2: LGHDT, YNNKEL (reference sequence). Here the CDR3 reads CASSQEGTEETQYF. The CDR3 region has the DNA TGTGCCAGCAGCCAAGAGGGGACAGAAGAGACCCAGTACTTC.

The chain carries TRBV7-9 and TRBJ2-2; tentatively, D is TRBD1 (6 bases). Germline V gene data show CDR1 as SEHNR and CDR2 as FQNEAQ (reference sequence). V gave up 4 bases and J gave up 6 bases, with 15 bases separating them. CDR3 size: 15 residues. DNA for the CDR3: TGTGCCAGCAGCTCACAGGGTCCGGATTCCGGGGAGCTGTTTTTT. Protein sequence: CASSSQGPDSGELFF.

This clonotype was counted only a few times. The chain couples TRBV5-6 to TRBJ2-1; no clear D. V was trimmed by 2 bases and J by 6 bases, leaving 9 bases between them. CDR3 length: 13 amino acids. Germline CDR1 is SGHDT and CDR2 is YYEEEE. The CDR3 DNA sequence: TGTGCCAGCAGCTTTCCAGCGTCCAATGAGCAGTTCTTC. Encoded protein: CASSFPASNEQFF.

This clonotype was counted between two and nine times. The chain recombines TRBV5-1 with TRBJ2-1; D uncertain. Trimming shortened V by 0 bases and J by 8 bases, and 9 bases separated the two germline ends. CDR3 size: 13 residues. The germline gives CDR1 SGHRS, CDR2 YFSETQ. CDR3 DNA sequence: TGCGCCAGCAGCTTGGAGGATTTCGATGAGCAGTTCTTC. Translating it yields CASSLEDFDEQFF.